This record looks at one TCR beta chain sequence and its context. This sample was included in a study of preoperative IRX-2 immunotherapy in early breast cancer. The data were produced by immunoSEQ multiplex PCR, yet TCRdb's version contains in-frame clones alone and is incomplete. The sample contains over 60,000 clones, roughly 95% of which appear only once. Germline CDR1 SGHTA, CDR2 FQGNSA. The CDR3 totals 14 residues. J lost 5 bases, V lost 3 bases, and 4 bases had no gene match. This sample's treatment: preoperative locoregional IRX-2 cytokine immunotherapy. This phase Ib study tested locoregional IRX-2 cytokine immunotherapy given before surgery.

This receptor was identified in a human donor with breast cancer. The gene calls are TRBV7-2 and TRBJ1-5; 7 bases are a match to TRBD1. Collection took place from a patient treated with IRX-2 immunotherapy. In DNA form, the CDR3 reads TGTGCCAGCAGCTTTATCCAGGGGGATCAGCCCCAGCATTTT. Encoded protein: CASSFIQGDQPQHF.